The 25 T cell receptor beta chains below were found in one sample sequenced in a study of beta chain features in type 1 diabetes. Expressed TCRB transcripts were sequenced because the isolated RNA had all been reverse transcribed beforehand. Data came from immunoSEQ multiplex PCR; TCRdb stores just in-frame clones and leaves some out. The sample gives 600,000 to 700,000 clones, around 12% of which show up once; more than 0.1% is in the top ten. For these receptors, no antigen is known. General study findings and limits: People with Type 1 diabetes carried modestly yet significantly shorter TCRB CDR3s in all four CD4+ subsets.

Sequencing was done on a sample of naive CD4+ T cells from blood. The receptors were gathered from a man aged 25 to 40 with type 1 diabetes.

The CDR3 sequence: CASSQESGAGGELFF. The CDR3 DNA reads as TGTGCCAGCAGCCAAGAGTCAGGGGCGGGCGGGGAGCTGTTTTTT. This chain links TRBV4-2 with TRBJ2-2; D is possibly TRBD1 (6 bases). This CDR3 is 15 amino acids long. Germline CDR1 reads LGHNA; CDR2 reads YNFKEQ. Trimming took 0 bases from V and 7 from J, leaving 12 bases between them.

This clone was observed a handful of times. In DNA form, the CDR3 reads TGTGCCATCAGTGAGTCGCAGGGAAACAATGAGCAGTTCTTC. Residues: CAISESQGNNEQFF. The chain has TRBV10-3 and TRBJ2-1, with a weak D call TRBD1 (5 bases). Germline assignment: CDR1 ENHRY and CDR2 SYGVKD. The CDR3 is made up of 14 amino acids. Trimming shortened V by 0 bases and J by 5 bases, and 8 bases separated the two germline ends.

This clone occurred a few times. The V and J genes are TRBV9 and TRBJ2-7; D might be TRBD1 or TRBD2, each matching 6 bases. The CDR3 has 16 residues. Trimming removed 0 bases from V and 6 bases from J, with 19 bases in between. Germline V gene sequence: CDR1 SGDLS, CDR2 YYNGEE. The CDR3 loop is CASSVGAAGEEVEQYF. DNA for the CDR3: TGTGCCAGCAGCGTAGGGGCGGCAGGGGAGGAAGTCGAGCAGTACTTC.

The chain uses TRBV30 and TRBJ2-7; 7 nucleotides agree with TRBD2. The CDR3 consists of 14 residues. Germline V gene sequence: CDR1 GTSNPN, CDR2 SVGIG (reference sequence). Trimming removed 0 bases from V and 2 bases from J; junction bases left unmatched: 4. The CDR3 nucleotides read TGTGCCTGGAGTGTTGGACTAGAACCCTACGAGCAGTACTTC. This sequence encodes CAWSVGLEPYEQYF.

This clone has only a few counts. The chain couples TRBV5-1 to TRBJ2-5, with TRBD2 matching over 7 bases. The CDR3 sequence is 16 residues long. In germline, CDR1 is SGHRS, CDR2 YFSETQ. Trimming at V came to 4 bases and at J to 5 bases, leaving 14 bases not matched to a gene. DNA for the CDR3: TGCGCCAGCAGCCCGTCCGGGACTACCGAGGTGGAGACCCAGTACTTC. It is translated as CASSPSGTTEVETQYF.

The chain is built from TRBV7-2 and TRBJ2-7; a weak D match, TRBD2 (5 bases). This CDR3 has 15 residues. Trimming shortened V by 2 bases and J by 2 bases, and 13 bases separated the two germline ends. CDR1 is SGHTA, CDR2 FQGNSA, per germline. CDR3 sequence reads: CASSLTRGPTYEQYF. DNA of the CDR3: TGTGCCAGCAGCTTAACACGGGGTCCTACCTACGAGCAGTACTTC. The full variable domain, with the rest looked up from reference TRBV7-2 and TRBJ2-7, is GAGVSQSPSNKVTEKGKDVELRCDPISGHTALYWYRQSLGQGLEFLIYFQGNSAPDKSGLPSDRFSAERTGGSVSTLTIQRTQQEDSAVYLCASSLTRGPTYEQYFGPGTRLTVT.

This clone was seen more than once but under ten times. The chain links TRBV27 to TRBJ2-6; D gene unclear. Germline assignment: CDR1 MNHEY and CDR2 SMNVEV (reference sequence). Trimming left V 3 bases short and J 0 bases short, with 6 bases between. The CDR3 loop spans 15 amino acids. CDR3 DNA: TGTGCCAGCAGTTTCCTGAACTCTGGGGCCAACGTCCTGACTTTC. Its translation: CASSFLNSGANVLTF.

The chain employs TRBV2 and TRBJ2-7; D possibly matches TRBD1 or TRBD2 (5 bases each). Trimming shortened V by 8 bases and J by 3 bases, and 11 bases separated the two germline ends. Germline lookup yields CDR1 SNHLY and CDR2 FYNNEI. The CDR3 contains 12 residues. CDR3 sequence: CASFGTVYEQYF. As DNA, the CDR3 is TGTGCCAGCTTTGGGACGGTCTACGAGCAGTACTTC.

The gene calls are TRBV7-2 and TRBJ2-1; 7 bases map to TRBD2. CDR1 is SGHTA, CDR2 FQGNSA, per germline. The CDR3 has 15 amino acids. With V trimmed by 1 base and J by 6 bases, 6 bases remained unmatched. The CDR3 region is CASSLVSGEFNEQFF. For the CDR3, the DNA is TGTGCCAGCAGCTTAGTCAGCGGGGAGTTCAATGAGCAGTTCTTC.

Remarks on this clone: The same CDR3 is also encoded by other DNA sequences in this sample. The chain joins TRBV29-1 to TRBJ1-1; D remains ambiguous. This CDR3 has 12 residues. Germline lookup yields CDR1 SQVTM and CDR2 ANQGSEA. Deletions cut 5 bases from V and 4 bases from J, with 11 bases between. The CDR3 sequence: CSVQGWGTEAFF. The CDR3 DNA follows: TGCAGCGTTCAAGGGTGGGGCACTGAAGCTTTCTTT. Complete variable domain (other parts from reference TRBV29-1 and TRBJ1-1): SAVISQKPSRDICQRGTSLTIQCQVDSQVTMMFWYRQQPGQSLTLIATANQGSEATYESGFVIDKFPISRPNLTFSTLTVSNMSPEDSSIYLCSVQGWGTEAFFGQGTRLTVV.

This clone showed up just a few times. The chain joins TRBV5-1 to TRBJ1-2; no clear D gene. Per germline, CDR1 SGHRS and CDR2 YFSETQ. The V end was cut by 0 bases, the J end by 2 bases, with 11 bases between. The CDR3 spans 15 residues. The CDR3 spells CASSLVGVDNYGYTF. For the CDR3, the DNA is TGCGCCAGCAGCTTGGTTGGGGTTGACAACTATGGCTACACCTTC. Supplemented by reference TRBV5-1 and TRBJ1-2, the full variable domain reads KAGVTQTPRYLIKTRGQQVTLSCSPISGHRSVSWYQQTPGQGLQFLFEYFSETQRNKGNFPGRFSGRQFSNSRSEMNVSTLELGDSALYLCASSLVGVDNYGYTFGSGTRLTVV.

The chain couples TRBV6-1 to TRBJ2-3; tentatively, D is TRBD1 (6 bases). The CDR3 extends over 14 amino acids. CDR1 MNHNS and CDR2 SASEGT come from the germline V gene. Trimming took off 6 bases at V and 1 base at J, with 11 bases between the two ends. The CDR3 sequence is CASRDRIRTDTQYF. For the CDR3, the DNA is TGTGCCAGCAGAGACAGGATCCGCACAGATACGCAGTATTTT.

CDR3 sequence (DNA): TGCGCCAGCAGCGTCCGCGACGGCCGGGCACAGTCCATCTACGAGCAGTACTTC. Translated, it gives CASSVRDGRAQSIYEQYF. The chain employs TRBV5-1 and TRBJ2-7; D call uncertain. Germline CDR1 SGHRS, CDR2 YFSETQ. This CDR3 region has 18 residues. Trimming removed 4 bases from V and 3 bases from J, with 26 bases in between.

This clone has a handful of counts. The chain employs TRBV5-1 and TRBJ2-7, with D perhaps given as TRBD1 or TRBD2 (5 bases each). The CDR3 extends over 17 amino acids. V was cut by 4 bases and J by 0 bases, with 20 bases left in between. Germline lookup yields CDR1 SGHRS and CDR2 YFSETQ. Here the CDR3 reads CASSPRDVRRGSYEQYF. CDR3 nucleotides: TGCGCCAGCAGCCCCCGGGACGTCCGTCGGGGCTCCTACGAGCAGTACTTC.

The chain combines TRBV30 with TRBJ2-7, with D uncertain. Germline V gene lookup returns CDR1 GTSNPN and CDR2 SVGIG (reference sequence). Trimming stripped 1 base from V and 8 bases from J, with 6 bases between. The CDR3 is made up of 10 amino acids. The DNA of the CDR3 is TGTGCCTGGAGTGGCAGTAAGCAGTACTTC. The encoded protein is CAWSGSKQYF.

In this sample, this clone turned up a few times. The rearrangement links TRBV19 to TRBJ2-7; D is possibly TRBD2 (6 bases). CDR1 LNHDA and CDR2 SQIVND come from the germline V gene (reference sequence). This CDR3 region has 14 residues. The V and J ends lost 5 bases and 1 base respectively, with 12 bases between them. The CDR3 DNA is TGTGCCAGTAGTGTTTCTAGCGAATCCTACGAGCAGTACTTC. Translated: CASSVSSESYEQYF. The full variable domain, rest sourced from reference TRBV19 and TRBJ2-7, is DGGITQSPKYLFRKEGQNVTLSCEQNLNHDAMYWYRQDPGQGLRLIYYSQIVNDFQKGDIAEGYSVSREKKESFPLTVTSAQKNPTAFYLCASSVSSESYEQYFGPGTRLTVT.

This clone was seen a few times. This chain connects TRBV5-1 to TRBJ2-6; D is undetermined. The CDR3 sequence is 14 residues long. V was pared by 2 bases and J by 0 bases, with 3 bases between. Per the germline V gene, CDR1 is SGHRS and CDR2 is YFSETQ. DNA of the CDR3: TGCGCCAGCAGCTTAGACTCTGGGGCCAACGTCCTGACTTTC. Translating it yields CASSLDSGANVLTF.

This clone appeared a few times. The rearrangement joins TRBV5-4 to TRBJ2-1, with TRBD2 matching 13 bases. Germline V lookup: CDR1 SGHNT, CDR2 YYREEE (reference sequence). The CDR3 has 15 amino acids. J lost 7 bases, V lost 0 bases, and 1 base had no gene match. The CDR3 sequence is CASSLALAGGNEQFF. In nucleotides, the CDR3 is TGTGCCAGCAGCTTGGCACTAGCGGGGGGGAATGAGCAGTTCTTC.

This clone was counted only a few times. The gene calls are TRBV7-9 and TRBJ2-3; 13 bases fit TRBD2. The length of the CDR3 is 16 residues. The J segment lost 5 bases and the V segment lost 5 bases, leaving 7 bases of the junction unmatched. CDR1 and CDR2 from the germline V gene are SEHNR and FQNEAQ (reference sequence). The CDR3 coding sequence is TGTGCCAGCAGCGCAGGACTAGCGGGGGTGGTAGATACGCAGTATTTT. It specifies CASSAGLAGVVDTQYF.

The gene calls are TRBV2 and TRBJ1-5, with 10 bases matching TRBD1. The J segment lost 4 bases and the V segment lost 5 bases, leaving 5 bases of the junction unmatched. The CDR3 totals 15 residues. Looked up from germline, CDR1 is SNHLY and CDR2 is FYNNEI. DNA for the CDR3: TGTGCCAGCAGTCGGACAGGGGGGAATAATCAGCCCCAGCATTTT. Its protein product is CASSRTGGNNQPQHF.

The V gene is TRBV5-1, the J gene TRBJ2-2; D possibly uses TRBD1 or TRBD2 (5 bases each). Germline CDR1 SGHRS, CDR2 YFSETQ. CDR3 length: 15 amino acids. Trimming removed 0 bases from V and 4 bases from J, with 10 bases in between. The CDR3 DNA reads TGCGCCAGCAGCTTGGCGGGACGGACCACCGGGGAGCTGTTTTTT. Encoded protein: CASSLAGRTTGELFF.

The chain has TRBV11-2 and TRBJ2-7; TRBD1 aligns across 8 bases. Germline V gives CDR1 SGHAT, CDR2 FQNNGV. With 4 bases clipped from V and 2 bases from J, the junction kept 7 bases outside the gene matches. The CDR3 has 15 residues. The CDR3 DNA follows: TGTGCCAGCAGCTCGCCGCGGACAGGGACCTACGAGCAGTACTTC. This encodes CASSSPRTGTYEQYF.

In this sample, this clone turned up a few times. This chain joins TRBV7-9 and TRBJ2-4; TRBD1 agrees at 7 bases. CDR1 is SEHNR, CDR2 FQNEAQ, per germline (reference sequence). Trimming at V came to 6 bases and at J to 1 base, leaving 3 bases not matched to a gene. The CDR3 is 14 amino acids. The CDR3 nucleotides read TGTGCCAGCAGTCTGACAGGGGCCAAAAACATTCAGTACTTC. This gives the protein CASSLTGAKNIQYF. Combining the CDR3 with reference TRBV7-9 and TRBJ2-4 gives the whole variable domain DTGVSQNPRHKITKRGQNVTFRCDPISEHNRLYWYRQTLGQGPEFLTYFQNEAQLEKSRLLSDRFSAERPKGSFSTLEIQRTEQGDSAMYLCASSLTGAKNIQYFGAGTRLSVL.

The V and J genes are TRBV18 and TRBJ2-5, with D unclear. The CDR3 is 15 residues long. The germline V and J ends were trimmed by 1 base and 2 bases, with 11 bases remaining between them. Looked up from germline, CDR1 is KGHSH and CDR2 is LQKENI. CDR3 region: CASSPLAGPQETQYF. DNA of the CDR3: TGTGCCAGCTCACCACTGGCCGGACCGCAAGAGACCCAGTACTTC.

This clone was seen only a few times. The J gene is TRBJ2-7, the V gene TRBV19, with D maybe TRBD1 (5 bases). V lost 3 bases, J lost 3 bases, and 12 bases lay in between. CDR1 LNHDA and CDR2 SQIVND come from the germline V gene (reference sequence). The CDR3 extends over 14 amino acids. In DNA, the CDR3 is TGTGCCAGTAGTATTCAGGGAACGGACTACGAGCAGTACTTC. This encodes CASSIQGTDYEQYF.